The rows below give T cell receptor beta chains drawn from one sample of a study of blood T cell repertoires in COVID-19. Assay used: immunoSEQ multiplex PCR; TCRdb lists only in-frame clones, some missing. In the table there are about 130,000 clones, roughly 85% of which are singletons. Sequencing input: peripheral blood. These receptors all come from a man older than 75 with active or convalescent COVID-19. Each CDR3 is given with its conserved first and last residue. Each record gives: clone size, V gene, J gene, D gene, CDR3 protein, CDR3 DNA. D genes are given only for firm matches. Size is stated for part of the rows, as once, few or many counts, or as a class when the clone is expanded.

>.|TRBV27|TRBJ1-5|.
CASSLSGSYQPQHF
TGTGCCAGCAGTTTATCGGGCAGCTATCAGCCCCAGCATTTT
>.|TRBV4-1|TRBJ2-7|TRBD2
CASSLGLAATTEQYF
TGCGCCAGCAGCCTAGGACTAGCGGCAACCACGGAGCAGTACTTC
>.|TRBV7-2|TRBJ2-5|TRBD2
CASSSSGPQQTQYF
TGTGCCAGCAGCTCTAGCGGGCCTCAACAGACCCAGTACTTC
>once|TRBV7-2|TRBJ2-5|TRBD2
CASSSRRVAGAGEETQYF
TGTGCCAGCAGCTCTCGTCGAGTAGCGGGGGCAGGGGAAGAGACCCAGTACTTC
>.|TRBV7-8|TRBJ2-6|.
CASSLAGTRTSGANVLTF
TGTGCCAGCAGCTTAGCGGGGACTCGCACTTCCGGGGCCAACGTCCTGACTTTC
>few|TRBV4-1|TRBJ2-2|TRBD2
CASSQDVLAGGPTGELFF
TGCGCCAGCAGCCAAGACGTCCTAGCGGGAGGGCCTACCGGGGAGCTGTTTTTT
>once|TRBV6-5|TRBJ1-1|.
CASKFQGNTEAFF
TGTGCCAGCAAATTTCAGGGGAACACTGAAGCTTTCTTT
>.|TRBV5-4|TRBJ1-1|.
CASSPGGRQALMNTEAFF
TGTGCCAGCAGCCCGGGAGGCCGGCAAGCCCTTATGAACACTGAAGCTTTCTTT
>.|TRBV11-3|TRBJ2-1|.
CASSLDSHEQFF
TGTGCCAGCAGCTTGGACAGTCATGAGCAGTTCTTC
>.|TRBV30|TRBJ1-3|TRBD1
CAWHPGQGSGNTIYF
TGTGCCTGGCACCCGGGACAGGGTTCTGGAAACACCATATATTTT
>.|TRBV7-3|TRBJ1-1|TRBD1
CASSRDSHDTEAFF
TGTGCCAGCAGCCGGGACAGCCACGACACTGAAGCTTTCTTT
>.|TRBV3-1/TRBV3-2|TRBJ1-3|.
CASSPSDSLSGNTIYF
TGTGCCAGCAGCCCGTCGGACAGCCTCTCTGGAAACACCATATATTTT
>.|TRBV3-1/TRBV3-2|TRBJ1-5|.
CASSQGDQPQHF
TGTGCCAGCAGCCAGGGCGATCAGCCCCAGCATTTT
>.|TRBV14|TRBJ2-1|.
CASSQESSYNEQFF
TGTGCCAGCAGCCAAGAGTCGTCCTACAATGAGCAGTTCTTC
>.|TRBV2|TRBJ2-5|TRBD2
CASSTGGETQYF
TGTGCCAGCAGTACGGGGGGTGAGACCCAGTACTTC
>once|TRBV28|TRBJ1-4|.
CASSSPRGGVEKLFF
TGTGCCAGCAGTTCTCCGCGGGGGGGGGTTGAAAAACTGTTTTTT
>.|TRBV4-3|TRBJ2-1|TRBD1
CASSPSLTGGASNEQFF
TGCGCCAGCAGCCCAAGCCTTACAGGGGGCGCCTCCAATGAGCAGTTCTTC
>.|TRBV7-3|TRBJ2-6|TRBD2
CASSFTGGSGANVLTF
TGTGCCAGCAGCTTTACGGGAGGGTCTGGGGCCAACGTCCTGACTTTC
>.|TRBV5-6|TRBJ2-1|TRBD1
CASSLGDSSFYNEQFF
TGTGCCAGCAGCTTGGGGGACAGCTCCTTCTACAATGAGCAGTTCTTC
>.|TRBV7-2|TRBJ2-5|.
CASSLVARPRETQYF
TGTGCCAGCAGCTTAGTGGCGCGGCCCCGGGAGACCCAGTACTTC
>.|TRBV20-1|TRBJ1-5|.
CSASAALEQPQHF
TGCAGTGCTAGTGCGGCGTTGGAGCAGCCCCAGCATTTT
>.|TRBV6-5|TRBJ1-6|.
CASSPGQNSPLHF
TGTGCCAGCAGTCCCGGACAGAATTCACCCCTCCACTTT
>.|TRBV5-1|TRBJ2-2|TRBD2
CASSLSSGVAGELFF
TGCGCCAGCAGCTTATCGAGCGGGGTGGCCGGGGAGCTGTTTTTT
>.|TRBV6-1|TRBJ2-4|.
CASSEGGRRWTAKNIQYF
TGTGCCAGCAGTGAAGGGGGGCGGAGGTGGACAGCCAAAAACATTCAGTACTTC
>.|TRBV24-1|TRBJ1-1|.
CATMGRGEAFF
TGTGCCACCATGGGGAGAGGTGAAGCTTTCTTT
>.|TRBV19|TRBJ1-2|.
CASSIVVQGSGYTF
TGTGCCAGTAGTATAGTTGTACAGGGTAGCGGCTACACCTTC
>.|TRBV19|TRBJ1-4|TRBD1
CASSPGTGPEKLFF
TGTGCCAGTAGTCCAGGGACAGGGCCTGAAAAACTGTTTTTT
>.|TRBV30|TRBJ1-2|TRBD1
CAWEKGAIFGLGYTF
TGTGCCTGGGAAAAGGGGGCGATTTTTGGCTTGGGCTACACCTTC
>.|TRBV23-1|TRBJ2-2|.
CASSQLNREAGELFF
TGCGCCAGCAGTCAATTGAACAGGGAAGCCGGGGAGCTGTTTTTT
>.|TRBV19|TRBJ1-6|TRBD1
CASMQTGDTSPLHF
TGTGCCAGTATGCAGACAGGGGACACTTCACCCCTCCACTTT
>few|TRBV5-4|TRBJ1-6|.
CASSSLNSPLHF
TGTGCCAGCAGCTCCCTAAATTCACCCCTCCACTTT
>.|TRBV5-6|TRBJ1-2|TRBD1
CASSRDREFGYTF
TGTGCCAGCAGCCGTGACAGGGAATTCGGCTACACCTTC
>.|TRBV14|TRBJ2-5|.
CASSHWGGTQYF
TGTGCCAGCAGCCACTGGGGCGGGACCCAGTACTTC
>.|TRBV4-2|TRBJ1-5|TRBD1
CASSQVGGQRSNQPQHF
TGTGCCAGCAGCCAAGTCGGGGGACAGCGCTCCAATCAGCCCCAGCATTTT
>.|TRBV4-1|TRBJ2-3|TRBD2
CASSQVGGGQDTQYF
TGCGCCAGCAGCCAAGTGGGCGGGGGGCAGGATACGCAGTATTTT
>once|TRBV23-1|TRBJ1-2|.
CASSQGGYGYTF
TGCGCCAGCAGTCAAGGGGGGTATGGCTACACCTTC
>.|TRBV30|TRBJ2-3|.
CAWSSTVVVAGTDTQYF
TGTGCCTGGAGTTCAACCGTCGTGGTAGCGGGCACAGATACGCAGTATTTT
>.|TRBV19|TRBJ2-5|TRBD1
CASSLDRARETQYF
TGTGCCAGTAGCCTCGACAGGGCGCGGGAGACCCAGTACTTC
>.|TRBV2|TRBJ1-5|.
CASRATETSNQPQHF
TGTGCCAGCAGAGCGACAGAGACAAGCAATCAGCCCCAGCATTTT
>.|TRBV5-4|TRBJ2-7|TRBD1
CASSTGQGGEQYF
TGTGCCAGCAGCACCGGACAGGGTGGAGAGCAGTACTTC
>.|TRBV7-3|TRBJ2-5|TRBD1
CASSLQGDNWETQYF
TGTGCCAGCAGCTTACAGGGGGATAATTGGGAGACCCAGTACTTC
>few|TRBV19|TRBJ1-5|TRBD1
CASSTRTGGNQPQHF
TGTGCCAGTAGTACACGGACAGGGGGGAACCAGCCCCAGCATTTT